This T cell receptor beta chain was found in a study of vaccination and CD4 T cells after COVID-19 (dated 2022 in TCRdb). About the investigation overall: Convalescent patients had a positive SARS-CoV-2 result on nasal swab PCR, and of these patients, several had mild disease and one had severe disease. Six males and four females were included in the convalescent cohort, with two Hispanic individuals, seven Caucasians, two Asians and one multiracial person represented. In around nine COVID-19 convalescent patients and a few infection-naive healthy vaccine recipients, the spike-specific CD4+ TCR repertoire before mRNA vaccination was compared with the repertoire after mRNA vaccination. Participants got two doses of the Pfizer-BioNTech BNT162b2 vaccine (n=8) or two doses of the Moderna mRNA-1273 vaccine (n=2). Post-COVID blood samples were collected from convalescent patients a median of approximately 93 days after diagnosis, with a range of roughly 35 to 170 days. As controls, cultures received a CEFX viral epitope pool (the positive control), an HIV-1 Nef peptide pool (the negative control), or no peptide at all. For stimulating the cultures, overlapping spike peptide pools were used, derived from SARS-CoV-2 as well as from the common cold coronaviruses HCoV-NL63, HCoV-OC43 and HCoV-229E. Post-vaccine blood samples were obtained a median of approximately 74 days after the second vaccine dose, with a range of about 13 to 250 days. Findings and caveats that apply to the study as a whole: Of the vaccine-specific clones in convalescent patients, 304 of 307, or nearly all, reacted only to SARS-CoV-2 spike and did not cross-react with common cold coronaviruses. In convalescent patients, a median about 90% of post-vaccine SARS-CoV-2-reactive clones were detected only after vaccination, and vaccine-specific priming was suggested by this finding. Relatively few convalescent patients were included in the study, and early timepoints after natural infection were not analyzed. The median count of SARS-CoV-2-reactive clonotypes went up from 21 after infection to 38 after vaccination, although the change was not significant.

About this clonotype itself: What antigen it recognizes has not been identified. Per-base quality was not reported, and no clone a single base away is much larger than it.

The germline V gene encodes CDR1 MNHEY and CDR2 SMNVEV (reference sequence). V loses 6 bases of germline sequence and J loses 1 base, and the interval between the two ends is 13 bases. There are 15 amino acids in the CDR3, from cysteine to phenylalanine inclusive. Left in the record is the CDR3 DNA by itself, 45 bases read in frame from the first base. The sample's treatment or condition label, decoded: roughly 10-day PBMC culture with coronavirus spike peptide pools or control peptides (ViraFEST assay). The ViraFEST assay, used in the study, expanded antigen-specific T cells with peptide pools and then identified the expanded clonotypes through TCR sequencing. Positive SARS-CoV-2 PCR tests in the convalescent patients dated from March to December 2020, before Alpha, Beta and Delta variants emerged in the United States. Each well held roughly 2.2 million PBMCs cultured in IMDM containing approximately 5% human AB serum and roughly 10 IU/ml IL-2, with 8.5 to 10 ug/ml peptide pools added. Half of the culture medium was replaced with fresh IL-2-containing medium on days 3 and 7. CD4+ T cells were isolated after 10 days of culture through negative selection using the EasySep CD4+ T cell isolation kit. Ficoll-Paque Plus gradient centrifugation was used to isolate PBMCs from whole blood, and the isolated PBMCs were then either used fresh or cryopreserved at -140C. Triplicate wells were generally used for each culture condition.

Library construction relied on PCR. At the Johns Hopkins FTIC core, DNA from the cultured CD4+ T cells underwent TCR sequencing with the Oncomine TCR Beta short-read assay. The QIAamp micro DNA kit was used to extract genomic DNA from the cultured CD4+ T cells. Oncomine TCR Beta libraries made from cultured CD4+ T cells were pooled using unique dual indexes and sequenced on an Illumina iSeq 100. Turning to the authors' computational methods: Non-productive sequences were removed, and CDR3s not starting with C, not ending with F or W, or shorter than 7 amino acids were discarded. Antigen-specific clonotypes were identified with the MANAFEST web application by comparing peptide-stimulated wells with reference and other culture wells. To be called positive, a clone needed an FDR below 0.05, an odds ratio above 5, and a productive frequency above 0.1% in at least two of three replicate wells. A clonotype counted as cross-reactive if it showed significant expansion both in the SARS-CoV-2 spike wells and in at least one common cold coronavirus spike condition. Levenshtein distances (stringdist) and unrooted phylogenetic trees (ape) in R version 3.6.1 were used to assess CDR3 homology. The public reads were quality trimmed at Q25 with fastp and then assembled into clones with MiXCR by TCRdb, keeping productive beta chains. Each CDR3 protein appears once, grouped with its most common genes and DNA. TCRdb assigned the V and J calls; the authors' analysis was not used. The sample records roughly 13,000 distinct CDR3 sequences, about three quarters of which are singletons. The ten largest clonotypes hold roughly 31% of the sample.

The clonotype was recovered from a human donor who had recovered from COVID-19. The sequenced material came from CD4+ T cells from blood, cultured in vitro. The sequence joins TRBV27 to TRBJ1-5, with no reliable assignment of the D segment. The CDR3 amino acid sequence is: CASRRGGRSNQPQHF. The DNA reads as follows: TGTGCCAGCAGACGGGGAGGCAGGAGCAATCAGCCCCAGCATTTT.